The clone carrying this TCR beta chain was counted at least ten times. This sample was included in a study of T cells after yellow fever vaccination. The CDR3 loop spans 13 amino acids. Per germline, CDR1 DFQATT and CDR2 SNEGSKA (reference sequence). V lost 5 bases and J 5 bases, leaving 14 bases between the germline ends. TCRdb re-derived calls from the 5' RACE reads in MiXCR, one entry per CDR3 protein. The table has 25,000 to 35,000 distinct CDR3 sequences, over 5.5% seen once. This clonotype was obtained from a man younger than 40 who received the YFV17D yellow fever vaccine. The material was PBMCs, either bulk or a sorted T-cell subset (CD4+, CD8+, memory, or dextramer-sorted; not recorded which), obtained on the day of the yellow fever booster vaccination. The V and J genes are TRBV20-1 and TRBJ2-3; D remains ambiguous. Here the CDR3 DNA reads TGCAGTGCTCCCCCCCGAGGCCGAGATACGCAGTATTTT. It translates to CSAPPRGRDTQYF.